The following is a T cell receptor (beta chain) sequence with its context. As yet, its antigen is unknown. Using immunoSEQ multiplex PCR, the repertoire was profiled, and TCRdb retains in-frame clones only, with some absent. This table holds 50,000 to 65,000 clones, roughly 89% found once. The data originate from a study of identifying expanded T cells in peripheral blood. Whole-study findings and limits: Roughly two-week clone count variance significantly increased as total template count grew. Technical replicates showed about 1.1 changed clones; roughly two weeks roughly 16; four weeks 19.

No infections or other immune events were documented during collection. The CDR3 has 15 amino acids. From germline, CDR1 is LNHNV and CDR2 YYDKDF (reference sequence). With 2 bases clipped from V and 0 bases from J, the junction kept 1 base outside the gene matches. The clonotype was recovered from a person aged 18 to 75 in good health. The chain employs TRBV15 and TRBJ2-1; 7 positions match TRBD2. The sample was blood. In DNA form, the CDR3 reads TGTGCCACCAGCAGAAGCGGGGCCTCCTACAATGAGCAGTTCTTC. As protein: CATSRSGASYNEQFF.